These T cell receptor beta chains were read from a single sample in a study of cytomegalovirus exposure and HLA in healthy donors. The assay was immunoSEQ multiplex PCR, and TCRdb's table has in-frame clones only and misses some. Of around 150,000 clones listed, approximately 81% are singletons. Sequenced input: PBMCs. The receptors originated from a young man in good health and CMV-seronegative. Both conserved end residues are part of each CDR3. Each record gives: V gene, D gene, J gene, clone size, CDR3 protein, CDR3 DNA. D genes are given only for firm matches. The size of a clone is reported for some rows only, either as once, few or many, or as a class for expanded clones.

TRBV6-6	TRBD2	TRBJ2-7	few	CASSYSSGGIDEQYF	TGTGCCAGCAGTTACTCTTCGGGAGGAATCGACGAGCAGTACTTC
TRBV6-5	TRBD1	TRBJ2-5	NA	CASSHHPRQGETQYF	TGTGCCAGCAGCCACCACCCCCGACAGGGGGAGACCCAGTACTTC
TRBV5-1	NA	TRBJ2-3	NA	CASMSEGTDTQYF	TGCGCCTCGATGAGCGAGGGCACAGATACGCAGTATTTT
TRBV6-6	NA	TRBJ2-7	NA	CASSYQGSYEQYF	TGTGCCAGCAGTTATCAGGGGTCCTACGAGCAGTACTTC
TRBV15	TRBD1	TRBJ1-1	NA	CATSRATGMDTEAFF	TGTGCCACCAGCAGAGCGACAGGGATGGACACTGAAGCTTTCTTT
TRBV4-1	TRBD2	TRBJ2-1	NA	CASSPPGLAGVNEQFF	TGCGCCAGCAGCCCACCGGGACTAGCGGGAGTTAATGAGCAGTTCTTC
TRBV11-2	NA	TRBJ2-7	NA	CASSLDLGGDEQYF	TGTGCCAGCAGCCTAGACCTCGGGGGAGACGAGCAGTACTTC
TRBV18	NA	TRBJ1-3	NA	CASSPWGLSSGNTIYF	TGTGCCAGCTCACCCTGGGGCCTTAGCTCTGGAAACACCATATATTTT
TRBV19	TRBD1	TRBJ1-5	NA	CASSTGGWGNQPQHF	TGTGCCAGTAGTACAGGGGGCTGGGGCAATCAGCCCCAGCATTTT
TRBV7-6	TRBD2	TRBJ2-1	NA	CASSPAGLAGGNEQFF	TGTGCCAGCAGCCCAGCCGGCCTAGCGGGGGGGAATGAGCAGTTCTTC
TRBV7-3	NA	TRBJ2-2	NA	CASSPDSRELFF	TGTGCCAGCAGTCCGGACAGTCGGGAGCTGTTTTTT
TRBV5-1	NA	TRBJ2-3	NA	CASSLQGTPGDTQYF	TGCGCCAGCAGCCTACAGGGGACTCCAGGAGATACGCAGTATTTT
TRBV9	TRBD1	TRBJ2-7	NA	CASSVGQGAYEQYF	TGTGCCAGCAGCGTAGGACAGGGGGCCTACGAGCAGTACTTC
TRBV6-5	TRBD2	TRBJ2-2	NA	CASGSSGGTGELFF	TGTGCCAGCGGATCTAGCGGGGGCACCGGGGAGCTGTTTTTT
TRBV6-5	TRBD1	TRBJ1-5	NA	CASSYGGTGSDQPQHF	TGTGCCAGCAGTTACGGCGGGACAGGTAGCGATCAGCCCCAGCATTTT
TRBV7-2	NA	TRBJ1-5	NA	CASSYRNSNQPQHF	TGTGCCAGCAGCTACAGAAATAGCAATCAGCCCCAGCATTTT
TRBV11-2	TRBD2	TRBJ2-7	NA	CASSLDPQRGAYEQYF	TGTGCCAGCAGCTTAGATCCCCAGCGGGGGGCCTACGAGCAGTACTTC
TRBV18	TRBD2	TRBJ2-7	once	CASSPPSGAYEQYF	TGTGCCAGCTCACCTCCCAGCGGGGCCTACGAGCAGTACTTC
TRBV10-3	NA	TRBJ2-1	NA	CAISESHYNEQFF	TGTGCCATCAGTGAGTCCCACTACAATGAGCAGTTCTTC
TRBV29-1	TRBD1	TRBJ1-4	NA	CSVDRDRGSSATNEKLFF	TGCAGCGTTGATAGGGACAGGGGGTCCTCGGCAACTAATGAAAAACTGTTTTTT
TRBV10-3	TRBD1	TRBJ1-4	once	CAISEWDRKNGEKLFF	TGTGCCATCAGTGAGTGGGACAGGAAGAACGGTGAAAAACTGTTTTTT
TRBV15	NA	TRBJ2-7	NA	CATSRALGSSYEQYF	TGTGCCACCAGCAGGGCCCTAGGCAGTTCCTACGAGCAGTACTTC
TRBV5-4	NA	TRBJ1-2	NA	CASSRGGSYGYTF	TGTGCCAGCAGCCGCGGGGGTAGTTATGGCTACACCTTC
TRBV4-1	NA	TRBJ1-6	once	CASSQPGRNSPLHF	TGCGCCAGCAGCCAACCCGGGAGAAATTCACCCCTCCACTTT
TRBV2	TRBD1	TRBJ1-5	NA	CASSEWTGTGTNQPQHF	TGTGCCAGCAGTGAATGGACCGGGACAGGGACCAATCAGCCCCAGCATTTT
TRBV19	TRBD1	TRBJ1-6	few	CASSPLDRGNSPLHF	TGTGCCAGTAGTCCCCTGGACAGGGGCAATTCACCCCTCCACTTT
TRBV19	NA	TRBJ1-5	once	CASSIRGGEPQHF	TGTGCCAGTAGTATAAGAGGTGGTGAGCCCCAGCATTTT
TRBV29-1	NA	TRBJ2-7	once	CSVVSGSREQYF	TGCAGCGTTGTATCCGGGTCCCGGGAGCAGTACTTC
TRBV6-1	NA	TRBJ2-7	few	CASSKTVSYEQYF	TGTGCCAGCAGCAAGACAGTCTCCTACGAGCAGTACTTC
TRBV6-4	TRBD2	TRBJ2-3	NA	CASSVSSGKDTQYF	TGTGCCAGCAGTGTTTCTAGCGGGAAAGATACGCAGTATTTT
TRBV10-3	TRBD2	TRBJ2-3	NA	CAISRTSGVSTDTQYF	TGTGCCATCTCCCGGACTAGCGGGGTTAGCACAGATACGCAGTATTTT
TRBV18	NA	TRBJ2-1	NA	CASSPYPARSYNEQFF	TGTGCCAGCTCACCCTACCCCGCGCGCTCCTACAATGAGCAGTTCTTC
TRBV14	NA	TRBJ2-1	NA	CASSPGDPSYNEQFF	TGTGCCAGCAGCCCGGGGGATCCCTCCTACAATGAGCAGTTCTTC
TRBV25-1	TRBD2	TRBJ2-1	NA	CASSGGITYNEQFF	TGTGCCAGCTCCGGGGGGATCACCTACAATGAGCAGTTCTTC
TRBV29-1	TRBD1	TRBJ1-2	NA	CSVVTGDYGYTF	TGCAGCGTTGTCACAGGGGATTATGGCTACACCTTC
TRBV9	TRBD1	TRBJ1-6	NA	CASSVEDRFYSPLHF	TGTGCCAGCAGCGTAGAGGACAGGTTTTATTCACCCCTCCACTTT
TRBV30	NA	TRBJ2-3	NA	CAWSVSSGLGTDTQYF	TGTGCCTGGAGCGTGAGCAGCGGCCTCGGCACAGATACGCAGTATTTT
TRBV2	TRBD2	TRBJ2-2	few	CAISTSRGGELFF	TGTGCCATCTCGACTAGCCGGGGGGGGGAGCTGTTTTTT
TRBV29-1	NA	TRBJ1-2	NA	CSVEGSYLAGGYTF	TGCAGCGTTGAAGGATCCTACCTGGCAGGTGGCTACACCTTC
TRBV28	TRBD1	TRBJ1-4	NA	CASSSPGQGEEKLFF	TGTGCCAGCAGCAGCCCGGGACAGGGCGAGGAAAAACTGTTTTTT
TRBV27	NA	TRBJ1-5	NA	CASSLSSLGRNQPQHF	TGTGCCAGCAGTTTGTCAAGTCTGGGGCGTAATCAGCCCCAGCATTTT
TRBV5-8	NA	TRBJ1-3	NA	CASSLGGVSGNTIYF	TGTGCCAGCAGTCTAGGGGGTGTCTCTGGAAACACCATATATTTT
TRBV7-9	NA	TRBJ2-7	once	CAIHPQGQDHYEQYF	TGTGCCATCCACCCGCAGGGGCAGGACCACTACGAGCAGTACTTC